This section outlines one TCR beta chain sequence together with its context. The entry originates in a study of OX40 agonist ivuxolimab in advanced cancers. Sequencing used immunoSEQ multiplex PCR; TCRdb keeps in-frame clones, though not all of them. Here the sample spans more than 65,000 clones, roughly 84% being singletons. V was cut by 6 bases and J by 1 base, with 9 bases left in between. Germline lookup yields CDR1 SNHLY and CDR2 FYNNEI. The CDR3 contains 13 residues. The receptor was derived from an adult with an advanced solid tumor such as melanoma, head and neck, liver or kidney cancer. Sequencing used CD4+ or CD8+ T cells sorted from blood, obtained in a trial of the OX40 agonist ivuxolimab. The chain employs TRBV2 and TRBJ1-1; TRBD1 is a possible D gene (5 bases). This CDR3 is CASRQDWNTEAFF. The CDR3 DNA reads as TGTGCCAGCAGACAGGACTGGAACACTGAAGCTTTCTTT. The entire variable domain, with the rest obtained from reference TRBV2 and TRBJ1-1, is as follows: EPEVTQTPSHQVTQMGQEVILRCVPISNHLYFYWYRQILGQKVEFLVSFYNNEISEKSEIFDDQFSVERPDGSNFTLKIRSTKLEDSAMYFCASRQDWNTEAFFGQGTRLTVV.